The 10 T cell receptor beta chains in this list originate from one sample, sequenced in a study of blood T cell repertoires in COVID-19. Libraries were prepared by immunoSEQ multiplex PCR; TCRdb keeps only in-frame clonotypes and omits some of them. Among 200,000 or so clones listed, 88% were seen once. The specimen sequenced was PBMCs or T cells enriched from blood (not recorded which). Source of these receptors: a woman in her 30s who had recovered from COVID-19.

The chain couples TRBV14 to TRBJ2-5; the D gene is possibly TRBD2 (6 bases). From germline, CDR1 is SGHDN and CDR2 FVKESK. Trimming left V 0 bases short and J 5 bases short, with 13 bases between. This CDR3 region has 15 residues. The CDR3 nucleotides are TGTGCCAGCAGCCAAGATTTTGGGGACTGGGAGACCCAGTACTTC. It specifies CASSQDFGDWETQYF.

This chain links TRBV5-1 with TRBJ2-2; 7 bases are shared with TRBD1. CDR1 and CDR2 (germline): SGHRS, YFSETQ. This CDR3 is 15 amino acids long. V lost 0 bases to trimming and J lost 7 bases; unmatched junction nucleotides: 6. The CDR3, as DNA: TGCGCCAGCAGCTTGGAGTCAGGGGGACACGGGGAGCTGTTTTTT. This encodes CASSLESGGHGELFF.

The J gene is TRBJ2-7, the V gene TRBV7-2, with TRBD1 matching over 7 bases. The CDR3 is 16 residues long. The J segment lost 0 bases and the V segment lost 7 bases, leaving 12 bases of the junction unmatched. Germline V gives CDR1 SGHTA, CDR2 FQGNSA. The CDR3 here is CASTDPGTVHSYEQYF. The CDR3 DNA sequence: TGTGCCAGCACCGACCCCGGGACAGTCCACTCCTACGAGCAGTACTTC.

The gene calls are TRBV7-6 and TRBJ1-1; D remains unclear. CDR1 SGHVS and CDR2 FNYEAQ come from the germline V gene. CDR3 size: 14 residues. The ends were cut back, 5 bases at V and 3 bases at J, with 13 bases in the middle. The CDR3 bases are TGTGCCAGCAGCCCCATCGAGGTAGACACTGAAGCTTTCTTT. Amino acid sequence: CASSPIEVDTEAFF.

This chain uses TRBV6-5 with TRBJ2-1; 9 nucleotides agree with TRBD1. Trimming removed 0 bases from V and 4 bases from J; junction bases left unmatched: 4. CDR1 is MNHEY, CDR2 SVGAGI, per germline. CDR3 size: 16 residues. CDR3 loop: CASSYSNRGPYNEQFF. CDR3 coding DNA: TGTGCCAGCAGTTACTCGAACAGGGGGCCTTACAATGAGCAGTTCTTC.

This chain joins TRBV4-3 and TRBJ1-2, with D perhaps TRBD1 (5 bases). The CDR3 contains 16 residues. Germline CDR1 LGHNA, CDR2 YSLEER. V lost 0 bases to trimming and J lost 4 bases, with 15 bases between them. The CDR3 DNA reads TGCGCCAGCAGCCAAGAGGTCCCTCAAAGGGGCTATGGCTACACCTTC. Amino acid sequence: CASSQEVPQRGYGYTF.

V and J are TRBV5-4 and TRBJ1-3; TRBD1 matches at 7 bases. This CDR3 contains 15 residues. Looked up from germline, CDR1 is SGHNT and CDR2 is YYREEE (reference sequence). The J segment lost 4 bases and the V segment lost 1 base, leaving 5 bases of the junction unmatched. The DNA for the CDR3 is TGTGCCAGCAGCTTGATAGGGGGCCCCGGAAACACCATATATTTT. This sequence encodes CASSLIGGPGNTIYF.

The V gene is TRBV11-2, the J gene TRBJ1-6, with TRBD1 as a possible D gene (5 bases). V was clipped by 0 bases and J by 13 bases, with 10 bases between them. The CDR3 covers 13 residues. In germline, CDR1 is SGHAT, CDR2 FQNNGV. CDR3 region: CASSLETVAPLHF. Written as DNA, the CDR3 is TGTGCCAGCAGCTTAGAGACAGTGGCGCCCCTCCACTTT.

The V and J genes are TRBV4-3 and TRBJ1-1, with a weak D call TRBD1 (5 bases). V lost 1 base and J lost 7, with 10 bases in between. Germline assignment: CDR1 LGHNA and CDR2 YSLEER. The CDR3 consists of 13 residues. The CDR3 DNA reads TGCGCCAGCAGCCAAGGACAGACTTTTGAAGCTTTCTTT. This gives the protein CASSQGQTFEAFF.

This chain connects TRBV4-2 to TRBJ1-4; no clear D. Germline lookup yields CDR1 LGHNA and CDR2 YNFKEQ. Trimming pared 0 bases from V and 0 bases from J, leaving 11 bases between. There are 17 residues in the CDR3. CDR3 amino acids: CASSQDTGRPTNEKLFF. In DNA, the CDR3 is TGTGCCAGCAGCCAAGACACGGGGAGACCAACTAATGAAAAACTGTTTTTT.